The next 30 T cell receptor beta chains were all read from a single sample in a study of blood T cell repertoires in COVID-19. Clones were sequenced by immunoSEQ multiplex PCR, and TCRdb holds only the in-frame ones, with some missing. Here the sample spans some 250,000 clones, approximately 90% being singletons. The specimen sequenced was peripheral blood. These receptors originate from a woman between 35 and 50 years old who had recovered from COVID-19.

The chain combines TRBV18 with TRBJ2-5; TRBD2 might be the D (6 bases). V lost 3 bases to trimming and J lost 5 bases, with 13 bases between them. The CDR3 has 14 amino acids. CDR1 KGHSH and CDR2 LQKENI come from the germline V gene. The CDR3 DNA sequence: TGTGCCAGCTCACCCCGGGACTCGGGGGAGACCCAGTACTTC. Its translation is CASSPRDSGETQYF.

This clone was found a few times. CDR3 amino acids: CASSLGGNLGTEAFF. DNA of the CDR3: TGTGCCAGCAGTTTAGGAGGGAACCTAGGGACTGAAGCTTTCTTT. The rearrangement joins TRBV27 to TRBJ1-1; no clear D. V lost 2 bases and J 5 bases, leaving 15 bases between the germline ends. CDR3 length: 15 amino acids. Germline V gene data show CDR1 as MNHEY and CDR2 as SMNVEV (reference sequence).

The chain joins TRBV10-3 to TRBJ1-5; 10 bases are a match to TRBD1. The ends lost 0 bases at V and 2 bases at J; junction bases unmatched: 4. There are 17 residues in the CDR3. The germline CDR1 and CDR2 sequences are ENHRY and SYGVKD. DNA of the CDR3: TGTGCCATCAGTGAGTCGAGGGGGACAGGGGGCAATCAGCCCCAGCATTTT. Translated, it gives CAISESRGTGGNQPQHF.

V gene TRBV6-5 combines with J gene TRBJ2-5; D unresolved. V dropped 2 bases and J dropped 7 bases, with 11 bases sitting between them. Germline V lookup: CDR1 MNHEY, CDR2 SVGAGI. The CDR3 extends over 13 amino acids. The CDR3 region has the DNA TGTGCCAGCAGTTACGCCCCCGCCGGGACCCAGTACTTC. Amino acid sequence: CASSYAPAGTQYF.

V is TRBV7-9 and J is TRBJ2-1; 9 bases are a match to TRBD2. Looked up from germline, CDR1 is SEHNR and CDR2 is FQNEAQ (reference sequence). The CDR3 covers 17 residues. Trimming took 8 bases from V and 0 from J; bases not matched to a gene: 11. CDR3 in amino acids: CASGGFSGRYSYNEQFF. CDR3 DNA sequence: TGTGCCAGCGGGGGATTTAGCGGGAGATACTCCTACAATGAGCAGTTCTTC.

The chain employs TRBV23-1 and TRBJ1-1, with D possibly TRBD1 on 5 matching bases. TRBV23-1 is reported as an ORF; its role is uncertain. There are 12 residues in the CDR3. Between the trimmed V and J ends, which lost 4 bases and 7 bases, there was a span of 10 bases. The CDR3 spells CASSRRRGEAFF. The DNA for the CDR3 is TGCGCCAGCAGTCGGCGGAGGGGTGAAGCTTTCTTT.

The chain has TRBV7-9 and TRBJ2-6; D may be TRBD2 (5 bases). V lost 5 bases and J lost 0, with 14 bases in between. The CDR3 loop spans 17 amino acids. Germline V CDR1 and CDR2: SEHNR, FQNEAQ (reference sequence). In DNA form, the CDR3 reads TGTGCCAGCAGCCCTAGGGCAGACTACTCTGGGGCCAACGTCCTGACTTTC. Its translation is CASSPRADYSGANVLTF.

The gene calls are TRBV30 and TRBJ2-3; D remains unclear. The CDR3 contains 14 residues. The ends were cut back, 3 bases at V and 0 bases at J, with 10 bases in the middle. Germline CDR1 reads GTSNPN; CDR2 reads SVGIG (reference sequence). The CDR3 coding sequence is TGTGCCTGGAGGACAACTCCTAGCACAGATACGCAGTATTTT. Amino acid sequence: CAWRTTPSTDTQYF.

The chain employs TRBV21-1 and TRBJ1-5; TRBD1 is taken as the D call from the table, unchecked against the DNA. TRBV21-1 constitutes a pseudogene. The CDR3 runs 17 residues. The CDR3 protein is CASSKGRDRGRGQPQHF. CDR3 bases: TGTGCCAGCAGCAAAGGGCGGGACAGGGGGCGAGGGCAGCCCCAGCATTTT.

The chain is built from TRBV27 and TRBJ2-7; 9 nucleotides agree with TRBD1. Trimming at V came to 7 bases and at J to 2 bases, leaving 6 bases not matched to a gene. This CDR3 is built from 14 residues. The germline CDR1 and CDR2 sequences are MNHEY and SMNVEV (reference sequence). As DNA, the CDR3 is TGTGCCAGCACCCCCCGGGACAGGGCCTACGAGCAGTACTTC. Translating gives CASTPRDRAYEQYF.

The chain couples TRBV29-1 to TRBJ2-1; 12 bases match TRBD2. Germline V gene lookup returns CDR1 SQVTM and CDR2 ANQGSEA. Trimming removed 4 bases from V and 8 bases from J; junction bases left unmatched: 9. The CDR3 runs to 15 residues. The CDR3 DNA follows: TGCAGCGTTGTAACTAGCGGGAGGTTCGGGCATGAGCAGTTCTTC. This gives the protein CSVVTSGRFGHEQFF.

The CDR3 nucleotides are TGCAGCGCCCGCCGGGGGAGCGCCTACGAGCAGTACTTC. Translated, it gives CSARRGSAYEQYF. This chain connects TRBV29-1 to TRBJ2-7; TRBD2 might be the D (6 bases). CDR1 and CDR2 from the germline V gene are SQVTM and ANQGSEA. The CDR3 covers 13 residues. V dropped 7 bases and J dropped 2 bases, with 15 bases sitting between them.

As concerns this clone: One end of the junction does not line up with germline, which may come from a read error. The CDR3 region is CASSPGLAGAAWQF. The CDR3 DNA reads TGTGCCAGCAGCCCCGGACTAGCGGGGGCTGCCTGGCAGTTC. The V call is TRBV3-1 (or the pseudogene TRBV3-2), the J call TRBJ2-7; 13 positions match TRBD2. The CDR3 is 14 residues long. From germline, CDR1 is LGHDT and CDR2 YNNKEL (reference sequence).

The CDR3 here is CAWRTSGVYEQYF. Written as DNA, the CDR3 is TGTGCCTGGAGGACTAGCGGAGTCTACGAGCAGTACTTC. The gene calls are TRBV30 and TRBJ2-7, with 9 bases aligning to TRBD2. This CDR3 spans 13 amino acids. Germline V CDR1 and CDR2: GTSNPN, SVGIG (reference sequence). Trimming took 3 bases from V and 3 from J; bases not matched to a gene: 3. The full variable domain, its missing parts supplied by reference TRBV30 and TRBJ2-7, is SQTIHQWPATLVQPVGSPLSLECTVEGTSNPNLYWYRQAAGRGLQLLFYSVGIGQISSEVPQNLSASRPQDRQFILSSKKLLLSDSGFYLCAWRTSGVYEQYFGPGTRLTVT.

The rearrangement uses TRBV7-8 and TRBJ1-4; 9 nucleotides align to TRBD1. V trimming: 5 bases; J trimming: 8 bases; junction bases outside the gene matches: 3. The V gene's germline CDR1 is SGHVS and CDR2 FQNEAQ. The CDR3 runs 13 residues. This chain's CDR3 is CASSPGQGEKLFF. CDR3 DNA sequence: TGTGCCAGCAGCCCGGGACAGGGCGAAAAACTGTTTTTT.

The chain is built from TRBV6-2 or TRBV6-3 and TRBJ1-5, with a possible D match to TRBD1 (6 bases). The CDR3 runs 16 residues. V lost 6 bases to trimming and J lost 2 bases, with 17 bases between them. The V gene's germline CDR1 is MNHEY and CDR2 SVGEGT. The CDR3 sequence: CASSPGGPWGNQPQHF. CDR3 coding DNA: TGTGCCAGCAGCCCTGGGGGCCCCTGGGGCAATCAGCCCCAGCATTTT.

V gene TRBV29-1 combines with J gene TRBJ1-2, with D perhaps matching TRBD1 (5 bases). V was clipped by 3 bases and J by 6 bases, with 11 bases between them. Per germline, CDR1 SQVTM and CDR2 ANQGSEA. CDR3 size: 12 residues. CDR3 protein: CSVEGGTDGYTF. CDR3 coding DNA: TGCAGCGTTGAGGGCGGGACGGATGGCTACACCTTC.

The chain is built from TRBV11-1 and TRBJ2-7; D unresolved. Germline V gene lookup returns CDR1 SGHAT and CDR2 FQDESV (reference sequence). This CDR3 region has 15 residues. Trimming stripped 5 bases from V and 0 bases from J, with 14 bases between. CDR3 DNA: TGTGCCAGCAGCCCCCGACTCAAAAGCTCCTACGAGCAGTACTTC. Translated: CASSPRLKSSYEQYF.

In its sample, this clone was seen once. The chain employs TRBV29-1 and TRBJ1-1; D perhaps matches TRBD1 (6 bases). This CDR3 has 16 amino acids. V lost 4 bases and J lost 5, with 23 bases in between. Per the germline V gene, CDR1 is SQVTM and CDR2 is ANQGSEA. CDR3 amino acids: CSVGRSGGRGGTEAFF. The CDR3, as DNA: TGCAGCGTTGGGAGGTCGGGAGGCAGGGGTGGGACTGAAGCTTTCTTT. Filled out from reference TRBV29-1 and TRBJ1-1, the complete variable domain reads SAVISQKPSRDICQRGTSLTIQCQVDSQVTMMFWYRQQPGQSLTLIATANQGSEATYESGFVIDKFPISRPNLTFSTLTVSNMSPEDSSIYLCSVGRSGGRGGTEAFFGQGTRLTVV.

A note on this clone: A read error may produce the germline difference seen at one junction end. The chain joins TRBV9 to TRBJ2-1, with unresolved D. The CDR3 is 15 amino acids. Germline CDR1 and CDR2: SGDLS and YYNGEE. In nucleotides, the CDR3 is TGTGCCAGCAGCGTAGGGCTAGTCTCCCACAATGAGCAGTTCTTC. Amino acids: CASSVGLVSHNEQFF. Full variable domain (rest looked up from reference TRBV9 and TRBJ2-1): DSGVTQTPKHLITATGQRVTLRCSPRSGDLSVYWYQQSLDQGLQFLIQYYNGEERAKGNILERFSAQQFPDLHSELNLSSLELGDSALYFCASSVGLVSHNEQFFGPGTRLTVL.

CDR3: CAAQEGTAGNTIYF. CDR3 sequence (DNA): TGTGCCGCACAAGAAGGGACAGCTGGAAACACCATATATTTT. V is TRBV30 and J is TRBJ1-3; 7 nucleotides align to TRBD1. This CDR3 has 14 residues. Germline V gives CDR1 GTSNPN, CDR2 SVGIG (reference sequence). The ends lost 8 bases at V and 2 bases at J; junction bases unmatched: 9.

This chain joins TRBV6-2 or TRBV6-3 and TRBJ1-5, with TRBD1 matching over 8 bases. There are 16 residues in the CDR3. The V gene end was trimmed by 5 bases and the J gene end by 4 bases; junction bases not matched to a gene: 10. The germline V gene encodes CDR1 MNHEY and CDR2 SVGEGT. The CDR3 nucleotides are TGTGCCAGCAGTGCCCGGACAGGGTTGAGAAATCAGCCCCAGCATTTT. Its translation is CASSARTGLRNQPQHF.

V and J are TRBV5-1 and TRBJ2-5, with 10 bases aligning to TRBD2. This CDR3 contains 16 residues. Germline lookup yields CDR1 SGHRS and CDR2 YFSETQ. The ends lost 4 bases at V and 9 bases at J; junction bases unmatched: 15. In nucleotides, the CDR3 is TGCGCCAGCAGCCCGGAAGACCAGCGGGAGGGCTGGTCCCAGTACTTC. Its protein product is CASSPEDQREGWSQYF.

This clone appeared once. This chain links TRBV10-3 with TRBJ2-2, with 14 bases fitting TRBD2. Germline V gives CDR1 ENHRY, CDR2 SYGVKD. Trimming removed 7 bases from V and 1 base from J; junction bases left unmatched: 2. The CDR3 length is 16 residues. The DNA of the CDR3 is TGTGCCATCACCGGGACTAGCGGGAGGAACACCGGGGAGCTGTTTTTT. Protein product: CAITGTSGRNTGELFF.

V gene TRBV27 combines with J gene TRBJ2-1; 13 nucleotides agree with TRBD2. The CDR3 has 15 residues. J was trimmed by 3 bases and V by 4 bases; bases with no gene match: 0. The germline V gene encodes CDR1 MNHEY and CDR2 SMNVEV (reference sequence). The CDR3 region has the DNA TGTGCCAGCAGTTGGACTAGCGGGAGCTACAATGAGCAGTTCTTC. This codes for CASSWTSGSYNEQFF.

In DNA form, the CDR3 reads TGTGCCAGCAGCGCCGCCGGGGGGTGGGATACGCAGTATTTT. This codes for CASSAAGGWDTQYF. The chain employs TRBV11-3 and TRBJ2-3, with 7 nucleotides matching TRBD2. Germline loops: CDR1 SGHNT, CDR2 YENEEA. The CDR3 is 14 amino acids. V was clipped by 5 bases and J by 6 bases; unmatched bases: 8. Using reference TRBV11-3 and TRBJ2-3 for the parts outside the CDR3, the full variable domain is EAGVVQSPRYKIIEKKQPVAFWCNPISGHNTLYWYLQNLGQGPELLIRYENEEAVDDSQLPKDRFSAERLKGVDSTLKIQPAELGDSAVYLCASSAAGGWDTQYFGPGTRLTVL.

CDR3 nucleotides: TGTGCCAGCAGCCCCCAGGTTGGAGGGGCGAGTGGCTACACCTTC. Its protein product is CASSPQVGGASGYTF. The chain combines TRBV11-3 with TRBJ1-2; D possibly corresponds to TRBD1 (5 bases). The CDR3 loop spans 15 amino acids. Trimming stripped 5 bases from V and 7 bases from J, with 20 bases between. CDR1 is SGHNT, CDR2 YENEEA, per germline.

This chain links TRBV10-3 with TRBJ1-5; the match to TRBD1 covers 8 bases. The CDR3 runs 14 residues. Germline CDR1 is ENHRY and CDR2 is SYGVKD. Germline trimming cut 6 bases from V and 5 bases from J; bases unmatched to any gene: 6. This chain's CDR3 is CAIRDTGGDQPQHF. The CDR3 DNA reads TGTGCCATCAGGGATACAGGGGGGGATCAGCCCCAGCATTTT.

The rearrangement links TRBV28 to TRBJ2-4, with TRBD2 identical over 7 bases. The CDR3 contains 14 residues. After removal of 6 bases from V and 14 bases from J, the junction contained 16 bases not matched to a gene. The germline V gene encodes CDR1 MDHEN and CDR2 SYDVKM. CDR3 in DNA: TGTGCCAGCAGCTCCCCCCGGGGGGTCGCGTTCAAGTACTTC. Translated, it gives CASSSPRGVAFKYF.

The CDR3 coding sequence is TGTGCCAGCCGAGGGCACGGTGGGGCAGATACGCAGTATTTT. Amino acid sequence: CASRGHGGADTQYF. The chain uses TRBV2 and TRBJ2-3; the D gene is possibly TRBD2 (5 bases). V lost 8 bases to trimming and J lost 4 bases, with 16 bases between them. From germline, CDR1 is SNHLY and CDR2 FYNNEI. There are 14 residues in the CDR3. The full variable domain, with the rest looked up from reference TRBV2 and TRBJ2-3, is EPEVTQTPSHQVTQMGQEVILRCVPISNHLYFYWYRQILGQKVEFLVSFYNNEISEKSEIFDDQFSVERPDGSNFTLKIRSTKLEDSAMYFCASRGHGGADTQYFGPGTRLTVL.